Below are 12 T cell receptor beta chains sequenced from a single sample in a study of blood T cells in healthy people across ages. Through a sample-barcoded 5' primer and a J-beta primer mix, a second PCR was run for roughly 7 to 11 cycles. MiXCR, applied by TCRdb to the 5' RACE reads, yields one record per CDR3 protein. The sample holds approximately 800,000 distinct CDR3 sequences; 62% are singletons and the top ten take 25% to 35%. The sequencing input was blood. Source of these receptors: a man between 25 and 39 years old in good health.

This clonotype was found once. This rearrangement joins TRBV27 to TRBJ2-1; 9 nucleotides match TRBD1. The junction had 10 bases not matched to a gene; V was cut back by 0 bases and J by 7 bases. This CDR3 has 17 residues. Germline V gene data show CDR1 as MNHEY and CDR2 as SMNVEV (reference sequence). CDR3 bases: TGTGCCAGCAGTTTATCTCCCCACAGGGGGCGCAAGAATGAGCAGTTCTTC. Translated, it gives CASSLSPHRGRKNEQFF.

The chain combines TRBV25-1 with TRBJ1-2, with 7 bases that match TRBD1. CDR1 and CDR2 (germline): MGHDK, SYGVNS. The CDR3 runs to 15 residues. V shed 3 bases, J shed 8 bases, and the junction held 12 bases outside the gene matches. In DNA, the CDR3 is TGTGCCAGCAGTGACCCCGACAGGGTGGTCGACGGCTACACCTTC. Protein product: CASSDPDRVVDGYTF.

The J gene is TRBJ2-5, the V gene TRBV7-8, with 10 nucleotides matching TRBD1. Trimming at V came to 5 bases and at J to 4 bases, leaving 10 bases not matched to a gene. In germline, CDR1 is SGHVS, CDR2 FQNEAQ. This CDR3 is 16 amino acids long. DNA of the CDR3: TGTGCCAGCAGCCCAAGACAGGGGGCGGTGCCAGAGACCCAGTACTTC. This codes for CASSPRQGAVPETQYF.

This chain links TRBV6-6 with TRBJ2-1; D possibly corresponds to TRBD2 (5 bases). Germline V gene lookup returns CDR1 MNHNY and CDR2 SVGAGI (reference sequence). V was pared by 6 bases and J by 0 bases, with 15 bases between. The CDR3 loop spans 16 amino acids. The CDR3 here is CASRGRAASSYNEQFF. In nucleotides, the CDR3 is TGTGCCAGCAGAGGGAGAGCGGCAAGCTCCTACAATGAGCAGTTCTTC.

This clonotype has just one count. The CDR3 sequence is CSARVGTYQHF. CDR3 in DNA: TGCAGTGCTAGAGTGGGCACCTACCAGCATTTT. The chain links TRBV20-1 to TRBJ1-5; D gene uncertain. The CDR3 runs to 11 residues. Trimming cost V 1 base and J 12 bases, with 10 bases left between them. Germline CDR1 reads DFQATT; CDR2 reads SNEGSKA (reference sequence).

To note about this clonotype: Mismatch with germline at one junction end may stem from a read error. The chain employs TRBV14 and TRBJ1-2, with D unresolved. The CDR3 is 14 residues long. Germline V gives CDR1 SGHDN, CDR2 FVKESK. CDR3 protein: CPSSQVPSNYGYTF. The CDR3 nucleotides are TGTCCCAGCAGCCAAGTCCCGAGTAACTATGGCTACACCTTC.

The chain employs TRBV7-2 and TRBJ1-6, with D possibly being TRBD1 (5 bases). Per germline, CDR1 SGHTA and CDR2 FQGNSA. Trimming took off 5 bases at V and 9 bases at J, with 17 bases between the two ends. This CDR3 is 15 amino acids long. The CDR3 sequence is CASSPAQGIGSPLHF. DNA of the CDR3: TGTGCCAGCAGCCCGGCGCAGGGAATAGGTTCACCCCTCCACTTT. Combining the CDR3 with reference TRBV7-2 and TRBJ1-6 gives the whole variable domain GAGVSQSPSNKVTEKGKDVELRCDPISGHTALYWYRQSLGQGLEFLIYFQGNSAPDKSGLPSDRFSAERTGGSVSTLTIQRTQQEDSAVYLCASSPAQGIGSPLHFGNGTRLTVT.

The rearrangement joins TRBV7-2 to TRBJ2-4, with TRBD1 identical over 8 bases. The CDR3 spans 13 residues. In germline, CDR1 is SGHTA, CDR2 FQGNSA. Unmatched junction bases numbered 2, after V lost 4 bases and J lost 6 bases. The CDR3 DNA reads TGTGCCAGCAGCTCCGGACAGGGAAACATTCAGTACTTC. Translated: CASSSGQGNIQYF.

This rearrangement joins TRBV11-2 to TRBJ1-1; tentatively, D is TRBD1 (6 bases). This CDR3 comprises 15 residues. Trimming took 1 base from V and 1 from J, leaving 10 bases between them. Germline assignment: CDR1 SGHAT and CDR2 FQNNGV. CDR3 loop: CASSLALRGNTEAFF. The CDR3 coding sequence is TGTGCCAGCAGCTTAGCCCTCAGGGGGAACACTGAAGCTTTCTTT.

This clonotype was seen ten or more times. The J gene is TRBJ2-6, the V gene TRBV7-9; D call uncertain. The CDR3 runs to 14 residues. Germline CDR1 SEHNR, CDR2 FQNEAQ (reference sequence). V was shortened by 1 base and J by 2 bases, with 3 bases between the two germline ends. Here the CDR3 DNA reads TGTGCCAGCAGCTTAGGGGCTGGGGCCAACGTCCTGACTTTC. Protein sequence: CASSLGAGANVLTF.

This chain links TRBV12-3 or TRBV12-4 with TRBJ1-5; the D gene is possibly TRBD1 (5 bases). V was cut by 1 base and J by 2 bases, with 15 bases left in between. The CDR3 length is 17 residues. CDR3 DNA sequence: TGTGCCAGCAGTTTAGGGGACTCGCCTTGGGGCAATCAGCCCCAGCATTTT. This gives the protein CASSLGDSPWGNQPQHF.

The rearrangement links TRBV4-2 to TRBJ2-7, with D uncertain. The V gene lost 4 bases and the J gene lost 3 bases, with 22 bases spanning the gap. The CDR3 is 17 residues long. The germline V gene has CDR1 LGHNA and CDR2 YNFKEQ. The CDR3 loop is CASSPYIQQITLYEQYF. The CDR3 nucleotides are TGTGCCAGCAGCCCTTATATCCAACAGATAACACTCTACGAGCAGTACTTC.